One T cell receptor (beta chain) is described in this entry. The data originate from a study of STAT5B mutations in CD4+ large granular lymphocyte leukemia. V lost 0 bases and J 2 bases, leaving 15 bases between the germline ends. The CDR3 runs to 16 residues. The V gene's germline CDR1 is SGHKS and CDR2 YYEKEE (reference sequence). Profiled with immunoSEQ multiplex PCR; TCRdb holds only in-frame clones, not every one. The sample consists of about 38,000 clones, 75% to 85% of them appearing once. Input material: CD4+ T cells from blood buffy coats. This TCR came from a human donor in good health. The gene calls are TRBV5-5 and TRBJ2-7; either TRBD1 or TRBD2 may supply D (6 bases each). The CDR3 nucleotides are TGTGCCAGCAGCTTGGCCGGGGGCCTCGCCACCTACGAGCAGTACTTC. Protein: CASSLAGGLATYEQYF.